This TCR beta chain was found in a study of Ad26.COV2.S vaccination and SARS-CoV-2 variants (dated by TCRdb to 2020 to 2022). A note on the overall study: Vaccine-arm donors came from COV1001, a multicentre, randomized, double-blind, placebo-controlled phase I-IIa trial of Ad26.COV2.S in healthy adults. Investigators remained blinded to trial group allocation during experiments and outcome assessment. Trial participants were randomized into five groups of five, in which low-dose or high-dose Ad26.COV2.S was given once or twice, or placebo was given on both occasions. The TCR-sequenced set comprised around 30 samples: some 20 Ad26.COV2.S vaccine recipients, 5 placebo recipients and 8 SARS-CoV-2 convalescent individuals. Sequencing of the TCRbeta repertoire served to evaluate the specificity and breadth of SARS-CoV-2-reactive T cell receptors following Ad26.COV2.S vaccination. Ad26.COV2.S was administered intramuscularly at 5 x 10^10 or 1 x 10^11 viral particles, either as a single shot or as two shots given 56 days apart. The paper's findings and limits, for the study overall: Comparable non-spike TCR breadth was observed between vaccine and placebo recipients, consistent with only spike being contained in the vaccine. After vaccination, spike-specific CD8+ and CD4+ T cell responses were reported to show substantial breadth. Comparing responses between vaccine doses or regimens was not something the study was powered to do. Compared with placebo recipients, Ad26.COV2.S recipients showed higher spike-specific TCR breadth (P = 0.0014). The authors noted that total T cell responses may have been underestimated by the TCR breadth and depth analyses.

The CDR3 has 14 amino acids, counting the end cysteine and phenylalanine. The only DNA kept is the CDR3, 42 bases in frame from the first base. The V and J ends are trimmed by 2 bases and 5 bases, leaving 13 bases between them. In the germline V gene (reference sequence), CDR1 corresponds to SGHKS and CDR2 to YYEKEE. As for this clone: There is no known antigen for this receptor. Base-call qualities are not available, and no considerably larger clone is one nucleotide away.

The immunoSEQ Assay was the method used to sequence TCRbeta CDR3 regions. After extraction, genomic DNA underwent amplification by bias-controlled multiplex PCR, followed by high-throughput sequencing. As for the authors' bioinformatics: To quantify the absolute abundance of every unique TCRbeta CDR3 region, sequences were collapsed and filtered. Usable DNA was measured by amplifying reference genes present in all nucleated cells, and TCRbeta template counts were normalized to that usable DNA to estimate T cell fraction. Repertoire TCRs were annotated as SARS-CoV-2-specific by exact matching of V gene, CDR3 amino acid sequence and J gene to a known reactive TCR set. The reference SARS-CoV-2 TCR set was derived from MIRA and filtered for enrichment in COVID-19-positive ImmuneCODE repertoires, a step that removed public or cross-reactive TCRs. Drawing on the MIRA antigens, annotated TCRs were analysed further at the level of specific ORF or position within ORF. Depth was the summed frequency of annotated unique rearrangements, while breadth was defined as annotated unique rearrangements over total unique productive rearrangements. Two-sided Wilcoxon rank-sum tests were used to compare TCR breadth between groups. As stored in TCRdb, this immuneACCESS dataset retains in-frame rearrangements with V and J assigned. A fraction of the clones does not appear; measured against another copy, unresolved V genes explain less than half of the discrepancy, and the remainder lacks a known reason. D and trimming come from the DNA, and the V and J calls and clone size come from that table. The sample table contains about 480,000 clones; only one count was recorded for around nine tenths of them. The ten top clones hold over 10% of the sample.

According to the study, the label for this sample's treatment or condition signals: about 20 received Ad26.COV2.S at low or high dose, single or two shots; five or six received placebo; per-sample allocation not given. For vaccine and placebo recipients, the sequenced repertoires came from samples collected on day 63 after the first injection. In Cohort 1b, 20 to 25 adults aged 18-55 years were enrolled at a single site in Boston, USA, between 29 July and 7 August 2020. Ad26.COV2.S consisted of a replication-incompetent adenovirus type 26 vector by which a prefusion-stabilized SARS-CoV-2 spike protein from the original Wuhan strain was expressed.

The sequence was obtained from a person aged 18-65 years who received the Ad26.COV2.S COVID-19 vaccine or a placebo. This chain joins TRBV5-5 to TRBJ1-1; TRBD1 is a possible D gene, resting on 5 matching bases. Sequencing was performed on peripheral blood, taken in a trial of Ad26.COV2.S vaccine versus placebo. The sequenced DNA: TGTGCCAGCAGCTTCGGGGCAGGTGAAACTGAAGCTTTCTTT. This gives the protein CASSFGAGETEAFF.